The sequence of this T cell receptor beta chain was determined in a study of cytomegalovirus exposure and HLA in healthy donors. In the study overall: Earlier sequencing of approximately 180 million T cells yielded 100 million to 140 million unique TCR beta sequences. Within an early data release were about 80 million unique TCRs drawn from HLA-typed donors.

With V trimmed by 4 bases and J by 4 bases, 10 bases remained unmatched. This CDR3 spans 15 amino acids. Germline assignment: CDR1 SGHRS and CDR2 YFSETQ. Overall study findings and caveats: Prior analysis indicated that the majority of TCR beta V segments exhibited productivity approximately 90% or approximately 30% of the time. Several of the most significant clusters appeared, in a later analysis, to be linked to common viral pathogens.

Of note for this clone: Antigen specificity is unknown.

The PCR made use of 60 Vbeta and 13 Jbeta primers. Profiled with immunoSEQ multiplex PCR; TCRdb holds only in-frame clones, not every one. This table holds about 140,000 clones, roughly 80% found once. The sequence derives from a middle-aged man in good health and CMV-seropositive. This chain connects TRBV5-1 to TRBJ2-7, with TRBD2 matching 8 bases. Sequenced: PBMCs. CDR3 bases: TGCGCCAGCAGCCCTTCGCCGGGAGGGGCGTACGAGCAGTACTTC. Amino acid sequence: CASSPSPGGAYEQYF.